This T cell receptor (beta chain) emerged from a study of beta chain features in type 1 diabetes. Sequencing targeted expressed TCRB transcripts, as all isolated RNA had been reverse transcribed. Generated by immunoSEQ multiplex PCR, the TCRdb table keeps only in-frame clones and is missing some. Among about 290,000 clones listed, about 7.8% were seen once. The sequenced material came from central memory CD4+ T cells from blood. This sequence was found in a woman aged 18-29 years in good health.

CDR3 coding DNA: TGTGCCACAGGAATGGAGGGGGGAAACATTCAGTACTTC. Its protein is CATGMEGGNIQYF. The V and J genes are TRBV30 and TRBJ2-4, with D possibly being TRBD1 or TRBD2 (6 bases each). The CDR3 contains 13 residues. The germline gives CDR1 GTSNPN, CDR2 SVGIG (reference sequence). Trimming took off 8 bases at V and 6 bases at J, with 17 bases between the two ends.